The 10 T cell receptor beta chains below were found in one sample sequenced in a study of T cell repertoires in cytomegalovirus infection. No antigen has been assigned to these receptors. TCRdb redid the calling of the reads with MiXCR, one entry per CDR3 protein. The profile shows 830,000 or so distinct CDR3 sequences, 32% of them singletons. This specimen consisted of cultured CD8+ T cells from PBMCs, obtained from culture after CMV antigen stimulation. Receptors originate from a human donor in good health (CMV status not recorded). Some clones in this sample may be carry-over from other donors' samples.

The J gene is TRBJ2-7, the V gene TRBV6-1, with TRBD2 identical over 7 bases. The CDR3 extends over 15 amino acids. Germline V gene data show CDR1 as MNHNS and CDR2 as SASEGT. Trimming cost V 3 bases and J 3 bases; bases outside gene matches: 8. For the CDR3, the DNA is TGTGCCAGCAGTGAGGGGCTAGCGGACTACTACGAGCAGTACGTC. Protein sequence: CASSEGLADYYEQYV.

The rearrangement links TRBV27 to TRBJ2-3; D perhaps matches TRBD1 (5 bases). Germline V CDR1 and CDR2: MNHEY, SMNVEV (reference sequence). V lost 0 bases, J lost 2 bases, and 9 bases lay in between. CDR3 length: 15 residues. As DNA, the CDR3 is TGTGCCAGCAGTTTATCCGTGACAGCCACAGATACGCAGTATTTT. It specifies CASSLSVTATDTQYF.

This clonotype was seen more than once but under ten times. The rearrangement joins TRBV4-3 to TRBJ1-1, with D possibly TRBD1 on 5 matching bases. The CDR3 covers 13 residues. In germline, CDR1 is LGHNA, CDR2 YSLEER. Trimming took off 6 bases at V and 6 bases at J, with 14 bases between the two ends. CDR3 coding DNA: TGCGCCAGCAGTTGGGGGGAGAGGGCTGAAGCTTTCTTT. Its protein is CASSWGERAEAFF.

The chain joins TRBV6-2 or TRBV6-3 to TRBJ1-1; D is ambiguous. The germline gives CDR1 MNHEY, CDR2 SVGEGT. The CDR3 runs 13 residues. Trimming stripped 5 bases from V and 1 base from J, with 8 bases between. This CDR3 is CASSTSWNTEAFF. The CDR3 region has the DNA TGTGCCAGCAGTACAAGTTGGAACACTGAAGCTTTCTTT.

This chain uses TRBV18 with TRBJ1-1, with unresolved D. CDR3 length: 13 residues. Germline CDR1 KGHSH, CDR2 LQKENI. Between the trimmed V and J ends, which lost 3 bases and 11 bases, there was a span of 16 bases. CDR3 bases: TGTGCCAGCTCACCGAACCCGTTGACCGAGGCTTTCTTT. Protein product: CASSPNPLTEAFF.

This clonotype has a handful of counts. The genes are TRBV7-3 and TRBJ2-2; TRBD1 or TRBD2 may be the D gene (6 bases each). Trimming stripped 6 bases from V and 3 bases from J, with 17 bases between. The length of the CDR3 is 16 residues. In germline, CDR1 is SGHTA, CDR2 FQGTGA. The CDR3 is CASRPLGGSDTGELFF. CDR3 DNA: TGTGCCAGCAGACCCTTGGGGGGCTCGGACACCGGGGAGCTGTTTTTT.

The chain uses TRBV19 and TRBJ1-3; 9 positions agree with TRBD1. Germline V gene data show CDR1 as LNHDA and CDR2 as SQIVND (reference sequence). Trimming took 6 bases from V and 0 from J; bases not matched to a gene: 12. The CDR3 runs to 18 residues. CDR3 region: CASRRRDRAVSSGNTIYF. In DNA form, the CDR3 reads TGTGCCAGTAGACGCCGGGACAGGGCTGTGTCCTCTGGAAACACCATATATTTT.

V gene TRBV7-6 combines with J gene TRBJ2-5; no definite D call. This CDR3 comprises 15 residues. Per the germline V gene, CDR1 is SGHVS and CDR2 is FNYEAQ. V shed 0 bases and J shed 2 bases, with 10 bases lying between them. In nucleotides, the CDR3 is TGTGCCAGCAGCTTAGCCTTTGAACGACAAGAGACCCAGTACTTC. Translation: CASSLAFERQETQYF.

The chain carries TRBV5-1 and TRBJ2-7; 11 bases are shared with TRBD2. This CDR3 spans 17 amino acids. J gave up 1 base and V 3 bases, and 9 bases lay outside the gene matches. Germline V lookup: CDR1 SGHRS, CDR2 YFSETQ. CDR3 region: CASSSGASGGLSYEQYF. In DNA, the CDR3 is TGCGCCAGCAGCTCGGGTGCTAGCGGGGGGCTATCCTACGAGCAGTACTTC.

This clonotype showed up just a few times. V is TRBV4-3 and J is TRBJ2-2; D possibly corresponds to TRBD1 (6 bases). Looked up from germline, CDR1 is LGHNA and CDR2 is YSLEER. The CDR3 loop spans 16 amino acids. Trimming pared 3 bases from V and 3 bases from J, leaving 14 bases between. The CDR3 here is CASSQAQGADTGELFF. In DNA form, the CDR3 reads TGCGCCAGCAGCCAGGCACAGGGCGCGGACACCGGGGAGCTGTTTTTT.